This record looks at one T cell receptor (beta chain) sequence and its context. V trimming: 1 base; J trimming: 7 bases; junction bases outside the gene matches: 6. This CDR3 is 15 amino acids long. The germline V gene has CDR1 LGHDT and CDR2 YNNKEL (reference sequence). This entry comes from a study of T-cell reconstitution after alpha-beta-depleted transplantation in children. Library preparation (for TCRbeta) was performed with unique molecular identifiers. TCRdb reprocessed the PCR reads via MiXCR and lists one record per CDR3 protein. Of roughly 500,000 distinct CDR3 sequences detected, around 13% appear once; the ten largest clones hold around 5.6%.

The rearrangement links TRBV3-1 to TRBJ2-1, with 8 nucleotides matching TRBD2. The source was PBMCs from the stem cell graft donor, collected from the stem cell graft. The receptor was derived from a human donor who donated a stem cell graft to a child with combined immunodeficiency. CDR3 DNA: TGTGCCAGCAGCCAAGGTTGGACTAGCAGGAATGAGCAGTTCTTC. Translated: CASSQGWTSRNEQFF.